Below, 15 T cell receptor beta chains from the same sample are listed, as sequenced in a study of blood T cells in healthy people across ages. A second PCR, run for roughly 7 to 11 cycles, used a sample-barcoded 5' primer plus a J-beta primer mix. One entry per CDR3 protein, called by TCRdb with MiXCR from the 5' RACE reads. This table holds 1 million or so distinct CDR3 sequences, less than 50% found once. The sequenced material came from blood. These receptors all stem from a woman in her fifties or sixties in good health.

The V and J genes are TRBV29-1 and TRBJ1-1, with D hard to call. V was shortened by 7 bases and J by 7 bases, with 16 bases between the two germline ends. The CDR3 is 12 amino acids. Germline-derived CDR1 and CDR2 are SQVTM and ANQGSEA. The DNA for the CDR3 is TGCAGCGCCCAGGTAGTTGGAAGTGAAGCTTTCTTT. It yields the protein CSAQVVGSEAFF.

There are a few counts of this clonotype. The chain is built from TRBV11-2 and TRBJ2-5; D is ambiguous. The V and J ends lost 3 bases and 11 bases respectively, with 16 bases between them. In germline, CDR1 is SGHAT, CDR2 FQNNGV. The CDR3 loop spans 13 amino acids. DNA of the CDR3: TGTGCCAGCAGCTTCGAAGGAAACAATGAGCAGTACTTC. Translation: CASSFEGNNEQYF.

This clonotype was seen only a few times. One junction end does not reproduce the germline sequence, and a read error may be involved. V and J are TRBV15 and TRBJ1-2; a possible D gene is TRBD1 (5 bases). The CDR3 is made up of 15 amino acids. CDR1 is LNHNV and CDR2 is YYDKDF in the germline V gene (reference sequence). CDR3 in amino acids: CATSRARQGTYGYTF. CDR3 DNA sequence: TGTGCCACCAGCAGAGCGAGGCAGGGAACGTATGGATACACCTTC. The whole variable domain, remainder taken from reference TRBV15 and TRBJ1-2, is DAMVIQNPRYQVTQFGKPVTLSCSQTLNHNVMYWYQQKSSQAPKLLFHYYDKDFNNEADTPDNFQSRRPNTSFCFLDIRSPGLGDTAMYLCATSRARQGTYGYTFGSGTRLTVV.

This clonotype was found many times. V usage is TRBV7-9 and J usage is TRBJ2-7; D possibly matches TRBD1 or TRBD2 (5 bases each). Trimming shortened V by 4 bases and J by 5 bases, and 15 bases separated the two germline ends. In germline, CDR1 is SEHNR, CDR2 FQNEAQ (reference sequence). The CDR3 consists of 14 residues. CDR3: CASSSMWGSDEQYF. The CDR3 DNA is TGTGCCAGCAGCTCCATGTGGGGGAGCGACGAGCAGTACTTC.

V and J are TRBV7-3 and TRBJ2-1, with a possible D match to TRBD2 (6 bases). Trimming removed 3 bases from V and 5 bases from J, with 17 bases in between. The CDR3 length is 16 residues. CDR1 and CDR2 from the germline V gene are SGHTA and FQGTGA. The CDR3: CASSLRWDGLNNEQFF. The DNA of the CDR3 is TGTGCCAGCAGCTTGAGATGGGACGGACTAAACAATGAGCAGTTCTTC.

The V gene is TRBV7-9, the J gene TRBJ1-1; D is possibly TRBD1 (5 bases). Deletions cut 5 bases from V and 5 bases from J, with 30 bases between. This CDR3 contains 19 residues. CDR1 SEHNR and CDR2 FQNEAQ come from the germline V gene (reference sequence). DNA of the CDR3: TGTGCCAGCAGCCCTCCATTGCGGGGGGAGCTACGAACGCGAACTGAAGCTTTCTTT. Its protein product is CASSPPLRGELRTRTEAFF. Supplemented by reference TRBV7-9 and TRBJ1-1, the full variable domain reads DTGVSQNPRHKITKRGQNVTFRCDPISEHNRLYWYRQTLGQGPEFLTYFQNEAQLEKSRLLSDRFSAERPKGSFSTLEIQRTEQGDSAMYLCASSPPLRGELRTRTEAFFGQGTRLTVV.

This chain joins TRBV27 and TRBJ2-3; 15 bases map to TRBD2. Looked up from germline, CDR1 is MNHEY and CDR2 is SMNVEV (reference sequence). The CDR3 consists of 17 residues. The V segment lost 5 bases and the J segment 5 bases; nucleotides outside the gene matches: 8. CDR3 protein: CASSPAGLAGGGDTQYF. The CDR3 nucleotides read TGTGCCAGCAGTCCCGCGGGACTAGCGGGAGGAGGAGATACGCAGTATTTT.

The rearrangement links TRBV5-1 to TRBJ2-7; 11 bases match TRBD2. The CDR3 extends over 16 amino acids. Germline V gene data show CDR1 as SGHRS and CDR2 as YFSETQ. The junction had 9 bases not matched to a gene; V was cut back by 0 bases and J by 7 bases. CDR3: CASSLGASGRINEQYF. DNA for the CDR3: TGCGCCAGCAGCTTGGGCGCTAGCGGGAGGATCAATGAGCAGTACTTC.

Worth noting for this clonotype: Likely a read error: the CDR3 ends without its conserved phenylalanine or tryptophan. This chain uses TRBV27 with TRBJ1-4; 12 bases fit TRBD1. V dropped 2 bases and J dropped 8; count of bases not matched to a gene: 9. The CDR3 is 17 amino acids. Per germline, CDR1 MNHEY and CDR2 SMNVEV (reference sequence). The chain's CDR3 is CASSLTGDRGLGEKLFL. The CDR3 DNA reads TGTGCCAGCAGTTTAACGGGGGACAGGGGGCTCGGAGAAAAACTGTTTCTT.

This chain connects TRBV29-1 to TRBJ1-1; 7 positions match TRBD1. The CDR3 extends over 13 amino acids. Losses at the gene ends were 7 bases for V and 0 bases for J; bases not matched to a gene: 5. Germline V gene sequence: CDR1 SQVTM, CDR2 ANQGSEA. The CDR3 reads CSGLDRMNTEAFF. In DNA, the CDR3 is TGCAGCGGGCTGGACAGGATGAACACTGAAGCTTTCTTT.

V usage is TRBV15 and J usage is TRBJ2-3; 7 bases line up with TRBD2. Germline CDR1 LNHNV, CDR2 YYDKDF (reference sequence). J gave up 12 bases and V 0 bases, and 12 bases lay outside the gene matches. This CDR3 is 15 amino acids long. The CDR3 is CATSRDRGEGLSQYF. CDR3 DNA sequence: TGTGCCACCAGCAGAGATCGGGGGGAGGGATTATCACAGTATTTT. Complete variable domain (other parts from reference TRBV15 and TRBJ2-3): DAMVIQNPRYQVTQFGKPVTLSCSQTLNHNVMYWYQQKSSQAPKLLFHYYDKDFNNEADTPDNFQSRRPNTSFCFLDIRSPGLGDTAMYLCATSRDRGEGLSQYFGPGTRLTVL.

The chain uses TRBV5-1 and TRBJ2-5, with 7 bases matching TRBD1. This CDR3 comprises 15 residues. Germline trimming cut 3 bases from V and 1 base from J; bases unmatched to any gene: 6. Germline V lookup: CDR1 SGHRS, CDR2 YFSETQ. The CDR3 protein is CASSSTGTVQETQYF. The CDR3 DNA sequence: TGCGCCAGCAGCTCTACCGGGACAGTCCAAGAGACCCAGTACTTC. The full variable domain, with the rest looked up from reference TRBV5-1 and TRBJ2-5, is KAGVTQTPRYLIKTRGQQVTLSCSPISGHRSVSWYQQTPGQGLQFLFEYFSETQRNKGNFPGRFSGRQFSNSRSEMNVSTLELGDSALYLCASSSTGTVQETQYFGPGTRLLVL.

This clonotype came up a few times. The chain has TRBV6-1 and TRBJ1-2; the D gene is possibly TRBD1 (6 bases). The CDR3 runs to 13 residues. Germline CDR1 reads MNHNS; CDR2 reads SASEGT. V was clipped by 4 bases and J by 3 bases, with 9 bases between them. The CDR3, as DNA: TGTGCCAGCAGTGTAGGGGGGGACTATGGCTACACCTTC. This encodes CASSVGGDYGYTF.

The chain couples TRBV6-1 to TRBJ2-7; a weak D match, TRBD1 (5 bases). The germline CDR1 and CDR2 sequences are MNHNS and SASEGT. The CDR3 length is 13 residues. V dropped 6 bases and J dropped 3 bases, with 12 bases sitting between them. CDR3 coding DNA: TGTGCCAGCAGCGAACCGACAGACTACGAGCAGTACTTC. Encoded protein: CASSEPTDYEQYF.

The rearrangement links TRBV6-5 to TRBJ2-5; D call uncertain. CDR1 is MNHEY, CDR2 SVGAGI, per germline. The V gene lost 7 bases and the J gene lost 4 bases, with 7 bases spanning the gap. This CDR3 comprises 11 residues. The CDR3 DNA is TGTGCCAGCATCATCGGAGAGACCCAGTACTTC. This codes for CASIIGETQYF.